This entry concerns a single T cell receptor (beta chain). Its antigen is undetermined. The germline V gene has CDR1 MDHEN and CDR2 SYDVKM. The CDR3 contains 14 residues. Germline trimming cut 6 bases from V and 6 bases from J; bases unmatched to any gene: 10. The data were obtained in a study of cytomegalovirus exposure and HLA in healthy donors. With 60 Vbeta and 13 Jbeta primers, the PCR was carried out. Measured with immunoSEQ multiplex PCR; TCRdb has only the in-frame clones, and not every one. The sample yields 65,000 to 95,000 clones, of which the top ten take up around 7.2%. General study results and limits: Reportedly, a later analysis found an Asian-associated ancestry cluster had fewer N-insertions than the roughly 630-donor mean.

This receptor was identified in a female donor in good health and CMV-seropositive. V usage is TRBV28 and J usage is TRBJ1-2; TRBD1 agrees at 7 bases. Sequenced input: PBMCs. The CDR3 protein is CASSTGTAVDGYTF. CDR3 coding DNA: TGTGCCAGCAGCACCGGGACAGCGGTAGATGGCTACACCTTC.